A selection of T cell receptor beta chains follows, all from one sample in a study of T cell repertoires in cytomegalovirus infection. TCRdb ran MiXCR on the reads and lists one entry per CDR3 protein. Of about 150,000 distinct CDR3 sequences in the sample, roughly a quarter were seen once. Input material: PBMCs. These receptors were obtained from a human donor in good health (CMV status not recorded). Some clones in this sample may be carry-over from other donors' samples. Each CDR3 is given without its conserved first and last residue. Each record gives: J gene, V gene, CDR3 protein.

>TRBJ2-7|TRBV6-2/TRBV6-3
ASSRTGTYEQY
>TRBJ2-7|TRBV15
ATSGDRESYEQY
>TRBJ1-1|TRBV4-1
ASSQVAQPDTEAF
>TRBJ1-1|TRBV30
AWSFTQGMVAEAF
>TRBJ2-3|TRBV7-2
ASSQERADTQY
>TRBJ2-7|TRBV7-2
ASSSTSGTMLDEQY
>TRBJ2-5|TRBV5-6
ASSLMTSGRAGETQY
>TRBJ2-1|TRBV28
ASSLGGEQF
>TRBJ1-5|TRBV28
ASSSPGGSRNQPQH
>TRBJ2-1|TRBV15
ATSRLAGEDNEQF
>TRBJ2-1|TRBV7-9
ASSFGLASGRVGEQF
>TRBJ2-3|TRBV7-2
ASSLATSKADTQY
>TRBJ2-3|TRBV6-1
ASSPGLAAITDTQY
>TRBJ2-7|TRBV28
ASSPTFGLAGDHEQY
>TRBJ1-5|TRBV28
ASSPIRRSNQPQH
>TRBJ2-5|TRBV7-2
ASSPNTEETQY
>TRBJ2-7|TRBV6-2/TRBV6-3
ASSSMTSGRGEQY
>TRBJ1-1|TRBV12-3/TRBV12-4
ASSLGYFGQGAPSMNTEAF